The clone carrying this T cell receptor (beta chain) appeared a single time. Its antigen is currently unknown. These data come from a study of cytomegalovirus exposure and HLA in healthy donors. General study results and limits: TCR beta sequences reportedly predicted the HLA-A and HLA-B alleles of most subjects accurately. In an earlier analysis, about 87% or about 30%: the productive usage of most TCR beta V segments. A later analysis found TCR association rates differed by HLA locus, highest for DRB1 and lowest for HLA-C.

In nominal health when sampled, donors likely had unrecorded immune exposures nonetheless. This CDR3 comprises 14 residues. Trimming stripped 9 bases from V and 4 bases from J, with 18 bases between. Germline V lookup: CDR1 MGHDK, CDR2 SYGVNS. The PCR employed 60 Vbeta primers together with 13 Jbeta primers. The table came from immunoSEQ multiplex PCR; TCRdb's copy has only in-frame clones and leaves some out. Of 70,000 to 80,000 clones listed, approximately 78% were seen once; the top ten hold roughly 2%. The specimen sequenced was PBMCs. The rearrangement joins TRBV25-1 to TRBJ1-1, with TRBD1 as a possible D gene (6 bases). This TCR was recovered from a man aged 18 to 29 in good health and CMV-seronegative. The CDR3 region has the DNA TGTGCCAGTAATGCCGGACAGTTAAGCACTGAAGCTTTCTTT. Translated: CASNAGQLSTEAFF. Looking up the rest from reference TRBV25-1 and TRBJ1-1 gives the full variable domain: EADIYQTPRYLVIGTGKKITLECSQTMGHDKMYWYQQDPGMELHLIHYSYGVNSTEKGDLSSESTVSRIRTEHFPLTLESARPSHTSQYLCASNAGQLSTEAFFGQGTRLTVV.